A single T cell receptor beta chain is shown here with its context. The germline V gene encodes CDR1 SGHRS and CDR2 YFSETQ. This CDR3 spans 19 amino acids. Trimming at V came to 1 base and at J to 5 bases, leaving 15 bases not matched to a gene. These data come from a study of blood T cell repertoires in COVID-19. Authors' data handling: Quantification of nucleated cells was approximated via reference gene primer amplification. Data came from immunoSEQ multiplex PCR; TCRdb stores just in-frame clones and leaves some out. The V and J calls and the clone size are those of that table, but D and trimming were determined from the DNA. Here the sample spans around 140,000 clones, around 90% being singletons.

Sequencing was carried out using peripheral blood. This clonotype was obtained from a man aged 55 to 69 with active or convalescent COVID-19. The chain links TRBV5-1 to TRBJ2-1; TRBD2 aligns across 10 bases. The CDR3 here is CASSLRAGSSGRFNNEQFF. The CDR3 coding sequence is TGCGCCAGCAGCTTGCGGGCTGGGTCTAGCGGGAGATTTAACAATGAGCAGTTCTTC.